The source of this T cell receptor beta chain is a study of blood T cell repertoires in COVID-19. The CDR3 consists of 13 residues. With 5 bases removed from V and 5 bases from J, the gap between germline ends came to 10 bases. Per the germline V gene, CDR1 is MRHNA and CDR2 is SNTAGT. TCRdb's copy holds only in-frame clones and misses some; the assay was immunoSEQ multiplex PCR. The sample lists some 66,000 clones, about 80% occurring once. The chain joins TRBV6-4 to TRBJ2-1, with D possibly being TRBD2 (6 bases). Material: peripheral blood. The TCR sequence derives from a woman of 80 years or more with acute or convalescent COVID-19. DNA of the CDR3: TGTGCCAGCAGTCGGGAGTCGCACAATGAGCAGTTCTTC. Its protein product is CASSRESHNEQFF.